This T cell receptor beta chain was found in a study of cytomegalovirus exposure and HLA in healthy donors. Broader study findings: Accurate prediction of most subjects' HLA-A and HLA-B alleles from TCR beta sequences was reported. DRB1 showed the most TCR associations and HLA-C the fewest in a later analysis, as rates varied by HLA locus.

Use of 60 Vbeta and 13 Jbeta primers characterized the PCR. Clones were sequenced by immunoSEQ multiplex PCR, and TCRdb holds only the in-frame ones, with some missing. The repertoire holds 120,000 or so clones, with over 65% as singletons. In regard to this clone: The antigen is unknown.

Sequenced sample: PBMCs. The TCR originated in a man in his thirties or forties in good health and CMV-seronegative.

The CDR3 is CASSIFGGQGGTEAFF. CDR3 coding DNA: TGCGCCAGCAGCATCTTTGGGGGACAGGGAGGCACTGAAGCTTTCTTT. The chain has TRBV5-1 and TRBJ1-1, with 9 bases aligning to TRBD1. The CDR3 contains 16 residues. V shed 4 bases and J 4 bases; nucleotides not matched to a gene: 11. CDR1 SGHRS and CDR2 YFSETQ come from the germline V gene.